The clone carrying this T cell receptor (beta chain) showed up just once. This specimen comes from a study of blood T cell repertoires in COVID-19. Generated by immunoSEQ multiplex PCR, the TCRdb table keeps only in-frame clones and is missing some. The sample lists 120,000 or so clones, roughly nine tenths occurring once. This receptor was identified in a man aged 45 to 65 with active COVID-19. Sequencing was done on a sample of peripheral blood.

CDR3 protein: CASGGAANVLTF. The DNA of the CDR3 is TGTGCCAGCGGAGGGGCAGCCAACGTCCTGACTTTC. This chain links TRBV28 with TRBJ2-6; D might be TRBD2 (6 bases). CDR1 is MDHEN, CDR2 SYDVKM, per germline. V was pared by 8 bases and J by 7 bases, with 9 bases between. CDR3 length: 12 residues.